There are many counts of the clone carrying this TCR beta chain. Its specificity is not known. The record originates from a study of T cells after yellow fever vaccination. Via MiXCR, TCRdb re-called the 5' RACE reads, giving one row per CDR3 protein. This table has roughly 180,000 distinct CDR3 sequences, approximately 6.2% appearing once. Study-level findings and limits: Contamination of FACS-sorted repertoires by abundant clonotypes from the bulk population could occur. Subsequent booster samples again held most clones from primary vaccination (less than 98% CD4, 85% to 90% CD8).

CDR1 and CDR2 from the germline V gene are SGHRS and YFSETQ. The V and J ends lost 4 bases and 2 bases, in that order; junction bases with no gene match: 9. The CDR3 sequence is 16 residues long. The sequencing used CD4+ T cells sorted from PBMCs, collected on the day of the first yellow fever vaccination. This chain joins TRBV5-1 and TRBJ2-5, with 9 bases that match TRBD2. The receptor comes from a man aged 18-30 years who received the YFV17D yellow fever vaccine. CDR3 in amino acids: CASSLDPSGAQETQYF. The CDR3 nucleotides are TGCGCCAGCAGCCTGGACCCTAGCGGGGCTCAAGAGACCCAGTACTTC.